This T cell receptor beta chain was observed in a study of blood T cell repertoires in COVID-19. Looking at the study overall: From the United States, Italy and Spain came samples of acute and convalescent COVID-19. PBMCs, B-cell-depleted T cells, or T cells provided the cDNA or gDNA that made up the material.

Authors' data handling: The authors estimated nucleated cell counts from reference gene primer amplification. TCRdb keeps only in-frame clones here, not all; method: immunoSEQ multiplex PCR. V and J calls and clone size are those listed in that table; D and trimming were worked out from the DNA. The table has over 130,000 clones, roughly 87% seen once; the top ten hold about 4%. CDR3 length: 19 residues. V shed 2 bases and J 0 bases; nucleotides not matched to a gene: 14. Germline V gives CDR1 SGDLS, CDR2 YYNGEE. This sequence joins TRBV9 and TRBJ1-3; TRBD1 matches at 7 bases. The sequence was obtained from a woman aged 60-75 years with active or convalescent COVID-19. Source material: peripheral blood. CDR3 DNA sequence: TGTGCCAGCAGCGTTTTTGACAGGGACGTTTCCAGCTCTGGAAACACCATATATTTT. Its protein product is CASSVFDRDVSSSGNTIYF.